This TCR beta chain emerged from a study of blood T cell repertoires in COVID-19 (dated by TCRdb to 2020 to 2022). Context from the whole study: The collaborator samples originated in the United States, Italy and Spain and spanned the acute and convalescent phases of COVID-19. Deeply sampled blood TCRbeta repertoires from subjects exposed to, actively infected with, or recovered from COVID-19 were included in the dataset. Nearly every sample came with metadata listing a de-identified subject ID, COVID-19 status, age in years and sex. The samples were drawn from two sources: the first 160 participants of the ongoing ImmuneRACE study, and 1,200 or so subjects contributed by 6 global collaborators. The repertoires were released in a freely available public database meant as a resource for research on the immune response to SARS-CoV-2. The material from the prospective study consisted of cDNA or gDNA derived from T cells, B-cell-depleted T cells, or PBMCs. Where HLA class I and class II types were available, the types were taken from metadata supplied by the sample provider, not from assay-based typing. The paper as a whole reports these results and caveats: Clinical and demographic metadata were provided uncurated, with the amount varying by source and participant.

The CDR3 goes from the cysteine to the phenylalanine over 15 residues. Here the CDR3 DNA is all that survives: 45 bases in frame from base 1. At the junction V is shortened by 4 bases and J by 1 base, with 14 bases in between. CDR1 SGHRS and CDR2 YFSETQ are derived from the germline V gene. About this clone itself: Its binding antigen is unknown. There are no base qualities to consult, and no much larger clone falls within one base.

Collaborating institutions collected whole blood in K2EDTA tubes following their own protocols. Collaborator samples were shipped for TCRbeta analysis as frozen whole blood, isolated PBMCs, or DNA extracted from either sample type. The immunoSEQ Assay, a bias-controlled multiplex PCR, was used to amplify TCRbeta CDR3 regions from genomic DNA. In the paper's pipeline: Nucleated cell counts per sample were estimated from amplification of reference gene primers within the assay. Sequence reads were collapsed and filtered to measure the absolute abundance of every unique TCRbeta CDR3 rearrangement. For each sample, productive Simpson clonality was calculated by taking the square root of Simpson's diversity index across productive rearrangements. TCRdb provides this immuneACCESS table in a form limited to in-frame rearrangements. Some clones are lacking; in checked studies, under half of them reflect an unresolved V gene, and why the rest are absent is not known. The V and J calls and clone size come from that table; D and trimming were worked out from the DNA. The sample records roughly 140,000 clones, around 83% of which are singletons. The top ten hold roughly 7.2% of the sample.

The TCR was taken from a woman aged 45-65 years in a cohort sampled during active or convalescent COVID-19. Sequencing was carried out using peripheral blood. Recombination connected TRBV5-1 to TRBJ2-5, with TRBD2 tentatively as D gene (6 bases match). The DNA sequence is TGCGCCAGCAGCCCCTCACTAGCAGGCCAAGAGACCCAGTACTTC. It encodes CASSPSLAGQETQYF.